A single sample is the source of the 3 T cell receptor beta chains below, sequenced in a study of T-cell memory formation after mild COVID-19. TCRdb called the 5' RACE reads again in MiXCR, with one record for every CDR3 protein. Of about 280,000 distinct CDR3 sequences listed, around 8% were seen once; the top ten hold approximately 23%. Material for sequencing was PBMCs or a T cell subset sorted from them (not recorded which). The receptors were sampled from a man younger than 35 who had mild COVID-19 (a few samples of this study predate the infection). Cell type and time point are not known.

This clonotype was observed many times. V gene TRBV7-2 combines with J gene TRBJ2-5; D is unclear. Between the trimmed V and J ends, which lost 4 bases and 7 bases, there was a span of 13 bases. Per germline, CDR1 SGHTA and CDR2 FQGNSA. The CDR3 length is 13 residues. The DNA of the CDR3 is TGTGCCAGCAGCTCCCAAGGTTCCGGGACCCAGTACTTC. It translates to CASSSQGSGTQYF.

The chain carries TRBV29-1 and TRBJ1-2, with TRBD1 matching 9 bases. The CDR3 has 14 amino acids. Losses at the gene ends were 5 bases for V and 7 bases for J; bases not matched to a gene: 11. CDR1 SQVTM and CDR2 ANQGSEA come from the germline V gene. This CDR3 reads CSVNLAGQGVGYTF. The CDR3 DNA sequence: TGCAGCGTTAATTTGGCGGGACAGGGAGTTGGCTACACCTTC. Full variable domain (rest looked up from reference TRBV29-1 and TRBJ1-2): SAVISQKPSRDICQRGTSLTIQCQVDSQVTMMFWYRQQPGQSLTLIATANQGSEATYESGFVIDKFPISRPNLTFSTLTVSNMSPEDSSIYLCSVNLAGQGVGYTFGSGTRLTVV.

The chain combines TRBV5-1 with TRBJ2-3; TRBD1 might be the D (5 bases). The CDR3 is 15 residues long. Trimming shortened V by 0 bases and J by 5 bases, and 13 bases separated the two germline ends. From germline, CDR1 is SGHRS and CDR2 YFSETQ. CDR3 sequence: CASSLARTGGDTQYF. Written as DNA, the CDR3 is TGCGCCAGCAGCTTGGCCCGAACAGGCGGAGATACGCAGTATTTT.